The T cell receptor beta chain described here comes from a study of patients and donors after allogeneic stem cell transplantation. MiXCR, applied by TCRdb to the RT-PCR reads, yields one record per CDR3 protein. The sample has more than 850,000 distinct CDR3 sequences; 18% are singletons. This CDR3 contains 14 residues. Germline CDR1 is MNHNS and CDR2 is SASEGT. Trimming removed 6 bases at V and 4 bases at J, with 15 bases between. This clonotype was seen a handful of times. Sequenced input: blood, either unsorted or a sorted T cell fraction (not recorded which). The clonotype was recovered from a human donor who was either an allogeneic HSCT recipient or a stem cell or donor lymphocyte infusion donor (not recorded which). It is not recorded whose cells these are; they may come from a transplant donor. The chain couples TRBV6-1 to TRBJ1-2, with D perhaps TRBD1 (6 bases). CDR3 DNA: TGTGCCAGCAGCCCCGGGACACCCATCTATGGCTACACCTTC. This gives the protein CASSPGTPIYGYTF.